What follows describes a single T cell receptor delta chain. What it recognizes is unknown. This DNA's translation and the protein TCRdb lists, from a much larger clone, do not match at residue 16, likely due to a read error; the protein shown is translated from the DNA. Gammadelta T cells were flow-sorted from PBMC into Vgamma9/Vdelta2+ and Vdelta2-negative populations for bulk analysis. The V gene end was trimmed by 5 bases and the J gene end by 0 bases; junction bases not matched to a gene: 32. This CDR3 is 23 amino acids long. Germline V gene lookup returns CDR1 TVYSNPD and CDR2 GDNSRS (reference sequence). These data are taken from a study of γδ T cells in repeated Plasmodium falciparum infection. Whole-study context: Four controlled malaria infections with P. falciparum NF54 spanned roughly 590 days.

Study-level points and caveats: One small rural Malian village, predominantly a single ethnic group, supplied the cohort. Vgamma9/Vdelta2+ T cells showed a stable polyclonal repertoire with shared TCRgamma sequences.

TCRdb applied CATT to the multiplex PCR reads for clone calling. This table holds around 50,000 delta-chain clones, 1.7% found once. The chain links TRDV3 to TRDJ1; TRDD3 matches 11 bases. The TCR comes from a pool of human donors (malaria-infected and uninfected, not separated). The sequenced sample consisted of gamma-delta T cells from blood. The chain's CDR3 is CAGGLPAFYWGIKAGLNTDKLIF. CDR3 in DNA: TGTGCCGGCGGCCTTCCTGCCTTTTACTGGGGGATAAAAGCAGGGCTTAACACCGATAAACTCATCTTT.